Each of the 17 T cell receptor beta chains below was sequenced from the same sample in a study of blood T cell repertoires in COVID-19. The table came from immunoSEQ multiplex PCR; TCRdb's copy has only in-frame clones and leaves some out. In the table there are fewer than 200,000 clones, around 86% of which are singletons. The sample consisted of peripheral blood. The receptor set was obtained from a man aged 50 to 60 with active or convalescent COVID-19.

The chain has TRBV6-5 and TRBJ2-7; 9 bases map to TRBD1. Trimming removed 4 bases from V and 9 bases from J; junction bases left unmatched: 7. CDR1 and CDR2 from the germline V gene are MNHEY and SVGAGI. CDR3 size: 13 residues. The CDR3 sequence is CASSSRDREAQYF. For the CDR3, the DNA is TGTGCCAGCAGTTCCCGGGACAGGGAGGCGCAGTACTTC.

The rearrangement uses TRBV3-1 (or the pseudogene TRBV3-2) and TRBJ2-1; a weak D match, TRBD2 (6 bases). Germline-derived CDR1 and CDR2 are LGHDT and YNNKEL (reference sequence). The CDR3 has 16 amino acids. Trimming took off 4 bases at V and 3 bases at J, with 16 bases between the two ends. The CDR3 DNA sequence: TGTGCCAGCAGCCGCAGGTGGGGGGAGGACTACAATGAGCAGTTCTTC. This translates into CASSRRWGEDYNEQFF.

V usage is TRBV3-1 (or the pseudogene TRBV3-2) and J usage is TRBJ1-2, with D tentatively TRBD1 (5 bases). CDR3 length: 15 amino acids. Trimming stripped 0 bases from V and 5 bases from J, with 13 bases between. The germline CDR1 and CDR2 sequences are LGHDT and YNNKEL (reference sequence). CDR3 in amino acids: CASSQDWGETYGYTF. The CDR3 DNA reads TGTGCCAGCAGCCAAGATTGGGGGGAGACTTATGGCTACACCTTC.

V and J are TRBV4-1 and TRBJ2-1; D is possibly TRBD2 (6 bases). Between the trimmed V and J ends, which lost 0 bases and 4 bases, there was a span of 10 bases. The CDR3 sequence is 15 residues long. Germline V gene sequence: CDR1 MGHRA, CDR2 YSYEKL. The CDR3 DNA follows: TGCGCCAGCAGCCAAGATCTAGCGCCATACAATGAGCAGTTCTTC. Translating it yields CASSQDLAPYNEQFF.

V and J are TRBV18 and TRBJ2-3; D might be TRBD1 (5 bases). The CDR3 consists of 15 residues. The V gene's germline CDR1 is KGHSH and CDR2 LQKENI. Trimming removed 2 bases from V and 2 bases from J, with 11 bases in between. This CDR3 reads CASSPWSGATDTQYF. CDR3 DNA sequence: TGTGCCAGCTCACCATGGAGTGGGGCCACAGATACGCAGTATTTT.

A single count supports this clone. The rearrangement uses TRBV5-3 and TRBJ2-5; 7 bases are shared with TRBD2. TRBV5-3 has ORF status, its function being uncertain. V was pared by 4 bases and J by 1 base, with 19 bases of the junction left unmatched. This CDR3 region has 19 residues. CDR3 amino acids: CARSPGLGGSPRFQETQYF. The CDR3 DNA sequence: TGTGCCAGAAGCCCGGGTTTGGGGGGGAGCCCAAGGTTCCAAGAGACCCAGTACTTC.

V is TRBV5-6 and J is TRBJ1-1; D possibly corresponds to TRBD1 (5 bases). The germline V and J ends were trimmed by 2 bases and 1 base, with 9 bases remaining between them. The CDR3 is 14 amino acids. CDR1 SGHDT and CDR2 YYEEEE come from the germline V gene. CDR3 coding DNA: TGTGCCAGCAGCTTCAGGACAACGAACACTGAAGCTTTCTTT. Translating gives CASSFRTTNTEAFF.

This clone was seen only a few times. The chain links TRBV6-6 to TRBJ2-4; TRBD1 matches 7 bases. Germline CDR1 reads MNHNY; CDR2 reads SVGAGI (reference sequence). The V and J ends lost 0 bases and 4 bases, in that order; junction bases with no gene match: 6. The CDR3 runs 16 residues. CDR3 protein: CASSYSEGGSKNIQYF. The CDR3 region has the DNA TGTGCCAGCAGTTACTCCGAAGGGGGCTCAAAAAACATTCAGTACTTC.

This rearrangement joins TRBV6-2 or TRBV6-3 to TRBJ2-2; a weak D match, TRBD1 (6 bases). The germline V gene has CDR1 MNHEY and CDR2 SVGEGT. The CDR3 covers 14 residues. Trimming shortened V by 6 bases and J by 1 base, and 9 bases separated the two germline ends. The CDR3 nucleotides read TGTGCCAGCAGCCTGGGACAGAACACCGGGGAGCTGTTTTTT. This gives the protein CASSLGQNTGELFF.

V and J are TRBV28 and TRBJ1-2; 8 bases fit TRBD1. Looked up from germline, CDR1 is MDHEN and CDR2 is SYDVKM. The CDR3 is made up of 13 amino acids. V trimming: 5 bases; J trimming: 7 bases; junction bases outside the gene matches: 6. The CDR3 reads CASSRTGLRGYTF. DNA for the CDR3: TGTGCCAGCAGTCGGACAGGGCTCCGTGGCTACACCTTC.

The V call is TRBV5-5, the J call TRBJ2-7; 10 bases map to TRBD1. Germline assignment: CDR1 SGHKS and CDR2 YYEKEE (reference sequence). This CDR3 has 16 amino acids. Trimming removed 4 bases from V and 5 bases from J; junction bases left unmatched: 12. The CDR3 spells CASSLLSTGGPNEQYF. CDR3 DNA sequence: TGTGCCAGCAGCCTGCTTTCGACAGGGGGCCCCAACGAGCAGTACTTC.

The rearrangement links TRBV27 to TRBJ2-7, with 9 bases fitting TRBD1. The CDR3 totals 14 residues. V was pared by 5 bases and J by 6 bases, with 8 bases of the junction left unmatched. Germline V gene lookup returns CDR1 MNHEY and CDR2 SMNVEV (reference sequence). This CDR3 is CASSTPGQGPEQYF. In nucleotides, the CDR3 is TGTGCCAGCAGTACTCCGGGACAGGGACCCGAGCAGTACTTC.

This rearrangement joins TRBV9 to TRBJ2-3; D is unresolved. This CDR3 spans 12 amino acids. The germline CDR1 and CDR2 sequences are SGDLS and YYNGEE. The V end was cut by 4 bases, the J end by 10 bases, with 13 bases between. The CDR3 loop is CASSPNFEAQYF. The CDR3 bases are TGTGCCAGCAGCCCCAACTTCGAGGCGCAGTATTTT.

The chain is built from TRBV7-9 and TRBJ2-5, with 14 bases identical to TRBD2. This CDR3 is built from 15 residues. Germline lookup yields CDR1 SEHNR and CDR2 FQNEAQ (reference sequence). Losses at the gene ends were 8 bases for V and 5 bases for J; bases not matched to a gene: 7. The CDR3 DNA sequence: TGTGCCAGCCCCGGGACTAGCGGGAGTCTGGAGACCCAGTACTTC. Translation gives CASPGTSGSLETQYF.

The rearrangement links TRBV6-6 to TRBJ1-5, with D perhaps TRBD1 (6 bases). Trimming pared 5 bases from V and 3 bases from J, leaving 11 bases between. Germline assignment: CDR1 MNHNY and CDR2 SVGAGI (reference sequence). The length of the CDR3 is 14 residues. The CDR3 DNA reads TGTGCCAGCAGTCGACGGGACAACAATCAGCCCCAGCATTTT. It translates to CASSRRDNNQPQHF.

The chain combines TRBV3-1 (or the pseudogene TRBV3-2) with TRBJ2-5, with 14 bases that match TRBD2. CDR1 and CDR2 (germline): LGHDT, YNNKEL (reference sequence). J was trimmed by 4 bases and V by 1 base; bases with no gene match: 8. This CDR3 comprises 18 residues. The CDR3 DNA reads TGTGCCAGCAGCCAAGGAAAGACTAGCGGGGGGGGTGCAGAGACCCAGTACTTC. This codes for CASSQGKTSGGGAETQYF.

The CDR3 bases are TGTGCCTGGACGGGGGGGCAAGGTCAGCCCCAGCATTTT. Translation gives CAWTGGQGQPQHF. The chain employs TRBV30 and TRBJ1-5, with D possibly being TRBD1 (6 bases). The CDR3 consists of 13 residues. V was clipped by 4 bases and J by 6 bases, with 13 bases between them. Germline V lookup: CDR1 GTSNPN, CDR2 SVGIG (reference sequence). The full variable domain, rest sourced from reference TRBV30 and TRBJ1-5, is SQTIHQWPATLVQPVGSPLSLECTVEGTSNPNLYWYRQAAGRGLQLLFYSVGIGQISSEVPQNLSASRPQDRQFILSSKKLLLSDSGFYLCAWTGGQGQPQHFGDGTRLSIL.